The 31 T cell receptor beta chains reported below all come from one sample, sequenced in a study of cytomegalovirus exposure and HLA in healthy donors. The table came from immunoSEQ multiplex PCR; TCRdb's copy has only in-frame clones and leaves some out. The sample yields 220,000 or so clones, over 80% seen once. The source material was PBMCs. The receptors come from a woman aged 18-29 years in good health and CMV-seronegative.

The chain recombines TRBV15 with TRBJ1-1; 7 bases match TRBD1. The CDR3 loop spans 14 amino acids. Germline CDR1 reads LNHNV; CDR2 reads YYDKDF (reference sequence). V was pared by 0 bases and J by 7 bases, with 5 bases of the junction left unmatched. This CDR3 is CATSRETGRDEAFF. The CDR3 DNA follows: TGTGCCACCAGCAGAGAGACAGGGCGCGATGAAGCTTTCTTT. Drawing the rest from reference TRBV15 and TRBJ1-1, the complete variable domain is DAMVIQNPRYQVTQFGKPVTLSCSQTLNHNVMYWYQQKSSQAPKLLFHYYDKDFNNEADTPDNFQSRRPNTSFCFLDIRSPGLGDTAMYLCATSRETGRDEAFFGQGTRLTVV.

The rearrangement links TRBV19 to TRBJ2-1; 8 nucleotides line up with TRBD1. The CDR3 loop spans 15 amino acids. Germline V lookup: CDR1 LNHDA, CDR2 SQIVND (reference sequence). V lost 6 bases, J lost 3 bases, and 7 bases stayed unmatched. The CDR3 sequence: CASRGTGTRYNEQFF. The CDR3 coding sequence is TGTGCCAGTAGAGGGACAGGTACCCGCTACAATGAGCAGTTCTTC.

The chain uses TRBV7-3 and TRBJ1-5; 7 bases are shared with TRBD1. V trimming: 1 base; J trimming: 0 bases; junction bases outside the gene matches: 3. The CDR3 totals 16 residues. Germline V lookup: CDR1 SGHTA, CDR2 FQGTGA. CDR3: CASSLRDSDSNQPQHF. The CDR3 DNA is TGTGCCAGCAGCTTAAGGGACAGCGATAGCAATCAGCCCCAGCATTTT.

This rearrangement joins TRBV6-5 to TRBJ1-2; D remains unclear. The CDR3 sequence is 13 residues long. V shed 6 bases and J shed 4 bases, with 12 bases lying between them. Germline CDR1 is MNHEY and CDR2 is SVGAGI. Written as DNA, the CDR3 is TGTGCCAGCAGCCTCGACCCACTCTATGGCTACACCTTC. Translation gives CASSLDPLYGYTF.

V and J are TRBV2 and TRBJ1-1, with 9 bases aligning to TRBD1. The CDR3 spans 14 residues. With 8 bases clipped from V and 4 bases from J, the junction kept 8 bases outside the gene matches. Per the germline V gene, CDR1 is SNHLY and CDR2 is FYNNEI. This CDR3 reads CASRKTGGSTEAFF. The CDR3 DNA sequence: TGTGCCAGCCGTAAAACAGGGGGCAGCACTGAAGCTTTCTTT.

The V and J genes are TRBV11-2 and TRBJ2-1, with D uncertain. The V and J ends lost 2 bases and 8 bases respectively, with 4 bases between them. Per germline, CDR1 SGHAT and CDR2 FQNNGV. This CDR3 has 11 residues. The CDR3 DNA sequence: TGTGCCAGCAGCTTATTTGATGAGCAGTTCTTC. Translated, it gives CASSLFDEQFF. The variable domain in full, with the rest retrieved from reference TRBV11-2 and TRBJ2-1, is EAGVAQSPRYKIIEKRQSVAFWCNPISGHATLYWYQQILGQGPKLLIQFQNNGVVDDSQLPKDRFSAERLKGVDSTLKIQPAKLEDSAVYLCASSLFDEQFFGPGTRLTVL.

The J gene is TRBJ1-2, the V gene TRBV5-1; maybe TRBD1 (6 bases). From germline, CDR1 is SGHRS and CDR2 YFSETQ. This CDR3 is built from 14 residues. Trimming removed 1 base from V and 2 bases from J, with 9 bases in between. CDR3 loop: CASSLPGQNYGYTF. CDR3 nucleotides: TGCGCCAGCAGCTTGCCAGGACAGAACTATGGCTACACCTTC.

The chain joins TRBV27 to TRBJ2-5; 13 bases are a match to TRBD2. V lost 5 bases to trimming and J lost 5 bases; unmatched junction nucleotides: 5. In germline, CDR1 is MNHEY, CDR2 SMNVEV (reference sequence). The CDR3 runs 15 residues. In DNA, the CDR3 is TGTGCCAGCAGTGACGGACTAGCGGGAGAGGAGACCCAGTACTTC. Translating gives CASSDGLAGEETQYF.

In its sample, this clone is medium-sized. The chain couples TRBV4-2 to TRBJ2-5, with D maybe TRBD2 (5 bases). Germline V gives CDR1 LGHNA, CDR2 YNFKEQ. This CDR3 contains 13 residues. Trimming removed 1 base at V and 5 bases at J, with 8 bases between. Here the CDR3 reads CASSQVKRETQYF. CDR3 DNA: TGTGCCAGCAGCCAAGTAAAGCGGGAGACCCAGTACTTC.

The chain recombines TRBV11-2 with TRBJ2-7; the match to TRBD2 covers 8 bases. The CDR3 has 18 amino acids. Germline CDR1 is SGHAT and CDR2 is FQNNGV. V was clipped by 1 base and J by 4 bases; unmatched bases: 15. The CDR3 DNA sequence: TGTGCCAGCAGCTTAGGGACCTCACTAGCGGTAATTAATTACGAGCAGTACTTC. Its protein product is CASSLGTSLAVINYEQYF.

Worth noting for this clone: Other DNA sequences within the sample encode an identical CDR3. The V and J genes are TRBV5-1 and TRBJ2-5; 7 bases align to TRBD2. V shed 3 bases, J shed 2 bases, and the junction held 1 base outside the gene matches. This CDR3 region has 13 residues. Germline V gene lookup returns CDR1 SGHRS and CDR2 YFSETQ. The CDR3 region is CASSSGGQETQYF. The CDR3 DNA sequence: TGCGCCAGCAGCTCCGGGGGGCAAGAGACCCAGTACTTC.

This clone was seen a single time. This rearrangement joins TRBV7-2 to TRBJ2-1; unclear D gene. The germline V gene encodes CDR1 SGHTA and CDR2 FQGNSA. V was shortened by 5 bases and J by 2 bases, with 10 bases between the two germline ends. CDR3 length: 14 amino acids. This CDR3 is CASSPHLAYNEQFF. CDR3 coding DNA: TGTGCCAGCAGCCCTCACCTTGCCTACAATGAGCAGTTCTTC.

The chain links TRBV29-1 to TRBJ2-1; the match to TRBD2 covers 8 bases. In germline, CDR1 is SQVTM, CDR2 ANQGSEA. V was clipped by 7 bases and J by 7 bases; unmatched bases: 6. There are 12 residues in the CDR3. The CDR3 DNA follows: TGCAGCGCCCGGGGGGGGGTGAATGAGCAGTTCTTC. Encoded protein: CSARGGVNEQFF.

The chain couples TRBV2 to TRBJ2-1, with D possibly being TRBD2 (6 bases). There are 14 residues in the CDR3. V was clipped by 8 bases and J by 7 bases, with 18 bases between them. The germline gives CDR1 SNHLY, CDR2 FYNNEI. CDR3 amino acids: CASRGTPTGNEQFF. In DNA form, the CDR3 reads TGTGCCAGCCGGGGGACTCCTACGGGGAATGAGCAGTTCTTC.

The genes are TRBV4-2 and TRBJ2-2; D remains unclear. The V end was cut by 8 bases, the J end by 6 bases, with 13 bases between. The CDR3 runs 13 residues. Germline V gene sequence: CDR1 LGHNA, CDR2 YNFKEQ. The CDR3 nucleotides are TGTGCCAGCGGGCTATTCCCCCCCGGGGAGCTGTTTTTT. Amino acids: CASGLFPPGELFF.

The V call is TRBV7-9, the J call TRBJ2-1; TRBD1 aligns across 7 bases. Germline loops: CDR1 SEHNR, CDR2 FQNEAQ (reference sequence). Losses at the gene ends were 0 bases for V and 7 bases for J; bases not matched to a gene: 6. This CDR3 comprises 15 residues. This CDR3 reads CASSLASRDRNEQFF. DNA for the CDR3: TGTGCCAGCAGCTTAGCGAGCCGGGACAGAAATGAGCAGTTCTTC.

V gene TRBV5-6 combines with J gene TRBJ2-3, with D uncertain. This CDR3 contains 14 residues. Trimming took 4 bases from V and 2 from J, leaving 11 bases between them. The germline V gene has CDR1 SGHDT and CDR2 YYEEEE. The CDR3 DNA follows: TGTGCCAGCAGCGCAGACTGGGTCACAGATACGCAGTATTTT. Translating it yields CASSADWVTDTQYF.

The chain couples TRBV7-8 to TRBJ2-7; D remains unclear. CDR1 SGHVS and CDR2 FQNEAQ come from the germline V gene. V dropped 1 base and J dropped 0 bases, with 10 bases sitting between them. CDR3 length: 15 amino acids. The CDR3 is CASSLGGRSSYEQYF. In nucleotides, the CDR3 is TGTGCCAGCAGCTTAGGAGGCAGGAGCTCCTACGAGCAGTACTTC. Full variable domain (rest looked up from reference TRBV7-8 and TRBJ2-7): GAGVSQSPRYKVAKRGQDVALRCDPISGHVSLFWYQQALGQGPEFLTYFQNEAQLDKSGLPSDRFFAERPEGSVSTLKIQRTQQEDSAVYLCASSLGGRSSYEQYFGPGTRLTVT.

The rearrangement uses TRBV2 and TRBJ1-5; maybe TRBD1 (5 bases). CDR1 is SNHLY and CDR2 is FYNNEI in the germline V gene. CDR3 size: 18 residues. Trimming cost V 3 bases and J 1 base, with 19 bases left between them. The CDR3 nucleotides are TGTGCCAGCAGTGAGGGGCGGCAGAATACTCTCAGCAATCAGCCCCAGCATTTT. Amino acids: CASSEGRQNTLSNQPQHF.

The V call is TRBV30, the J call TRBJ1-4; D uncertain. CDR1 and CDR2 from the germline V gene are GTSNPN and SVGIG (reference sequence). The CDR3 runs to 11 residues. The germline V and J ends were trimmed by 6 bases and 16 bases, with 18 bases remaining between them. The CDR3, as DNA: TGTGCCTGTACGCATGGACGGTCCGCGTTTTTT. Protein product: CACTHGRSAFF.

The V and J genes are TRBV27 and TRBJ2-7, with D perhaps TRBD1 or TRBD2 (5 bases each). CDR1 is MNHEY and CDR2 is SMNVEV in the germline V gene (reference sequence). V lost 5 bases and J lost 3, with 17 bases in between. The CDR3 loop spans 15 amino acids. This chain's CDR3 is CASSELGDGHYEQYF. The CDR3 DNA reads TGTGCCAGCAGTGAACTAGGGGACGGCCACTACGAGCAGTACTTC.

This clone was counted a few times. The V gene is TRBV6-5, the J gene TRBJ1-2, with D possibly matching TRBD1 (5 bases). Germline-derived CDR1 and CDR2 are MNHEY and SVGAGI. The CDR3 is 13 amino acids. V lost 7 bases and J 4 bases, leaving 13 bases between the germline ends. This chain's CDR3 is CASTPRGGYGYTF. The DNA of the CDR3 is TGTGCCAGCACCCCACGGGGGGGCTATGGCTACACCTTC.

This clone was seen just once. J is TRBJ2-1 and V is TRBV4-1; 12 bases fit TRBD2. There are 17 residues in the CDR3. The germline V gene encodes CDR1 MGHRA and CDR2 YSYEKL. J was trimmed by 5 bases and V by 1 base; bases with no gene match: 6. As DNA, the CDR3 is TGCGCCAGCAGCCAAGTAAGGACTAGCGGGGCGAACAATGAGCAGTTCTTC. Protein product: CASSQVRTSGANNEQFF.

This chain joins TRBV6-5 and TRBJ1-6, with a weak D call TRBD1 (5 bases). In germline, CDR1 is MNHEY, CDR2 SVGAGI. The CDR3 sequence is 15 residues long. The V and J ends lost 6 bases and 6 bases respectively, with 15 bases between them. CDR3 region: CASSRSGVGNSPLHF. The CDR3 nucleotides read TGTGCCAGCAGCCGGTCGGGGGTGGGTAATTCACCCCTCCACTTT.

This chain joins TRBV2 and TRBJ1-1, with 8 bases lining up with TRBD1. Germline assignment: CDR1 SNHLY and CDR2 FYNNEI. The junction had 10 bases not matched to a gene; V was cut back by 7 bases and J by 0 bases. The length of the CDR3 is 16 residues. CDR3 loop: CASNVLHRGMNTEAFF. CDR3 bases: TGTGCCAGCAACGTCCTCCACAGGGGGATGAACACTGAAGCTTTCTTT.

The chain uses TRBV19 and TRBJ1-1; D uncertain. Per germline, CDR1 LNHDA and CDR2 SQIVND (reference sequence). Trimming left V 3 bases short and J 6 bases short, with 8 bases between. There are 12 residues in the CDR3. The CDR3 nucleotides are TGTGCCAGTAGTATGCGCGGTTCTGAAGCTTTCTTT. It codes for CASSMRGSEAFF. The full variable domain, its missing parts supplied by reference TRBV19 and TRBJ1-1, is DGGITQSPKYLFRKEGQNVTLSCEQNLNHDAMYWYRQDPGQGLRLIYYSQIVNDFQKGDIAEGYSVSREKKESFPLTVTSAQKNPTAFYLCASSMRGSEAFFGQGTRLTVV.

This rearrangement joins TRBV7-9 to TRBJ2-7, with TRBD2 as a possible D gene (7 bases). Germline values: CDR1 SEHNR, CDR2 FQNEAQ (reference sequence). This CDR3 contains 12 residues. Between the trimmed V and J ends, which lost 7 bases and 5 bases, there was a span of 12 bases. The DNA for the CDR3 is TGTGCCAGCATAGGGGGGGCGAACGAGCAGTACTTC. As protein: CASIGGANEQYF.

The V call is TRBV5-6, the J call TRBJ1-2, with 9 bases fitting TRBD1. Trimming removed 4 bases from V and 4 bases from J; junction bases left unmatched: 5. CDR3 length: 14 amino acids. CDR1 and CDR2 from the germline V gene are SGHDT and YYEEEE. In nucleotides, the CDR3 is TGTGCCAGCAGCCCTTGGGACAGGGCCTATGGCTACACCTTC. This codes for CASSPWDRAYGYTF.

Worth noting for this clone: Additional DNA sequences in this sample encode the identical CDR3. This chain joins TRBV7-6 and TRBJ2-7, with 10 nucleotides matching TRBD1. J was trimmed by 4 bases and V by 4 bases; bases with no gene match: 4. The CDR3 totals 14 residues. CDR1 and CDR2 from the germline V gene are SGHVS and FNYEAQ. The DNA for the CDR3 is TGTGCCAGCAGCTCAGGGGACAGGGGATACGAGCAGTACTTC. Translated, it gives CASSSGDRGYEQYF.

The chain employs TRBV27 and TRBJ2-2; the D gene is possibly TRBD1 (6 bases). The V gene lost 5 bases and the J gene lost 9 bases, with 19 bases spanning the gap. Germline assignment: CDR1 MNHEY and CDR2 SMNVEV (reference sequence). CDR3 length equals 15 residues. The CDR3 coding sequence is TGTGCCAGCAGTCCAGAGGACAGTTACAATAGGGAGCTGTTTTTT. Translated: CASSPEDSYNRELFF.

Remarks on this clone: Within the sample, other DNA sequences also encode this same CDR3. The chain has TRBV5-1 and TRBJ2-2; D may be TRBD1 or TRBD2 (5 bases each). Germline V gene data show CDR1 as SGHRS and CDR2 as YFSETQ. This CDR3 contains 14 residues. V dropped 2 bases and J dropped 2 bases, with 7 bases sitting between them. CDR3 nucleotide sequence: TGCGCCAGCAGCTTAGGGGACAACACCGGGGAGCTGTTTTTT. It yields the protein CASSLGDNTGELFF.